This record covers a single T cell receptor beta chain. The antigen is not known. The library labeled individual cDNA molecules by adding unique molecular identifiers to them. TCRdb redid the calling of the RACE reads with MiXCR, one entry per CDR3 protein. The sample consists of 75,000 to 90,000 distinct CDR3 sequences, about 9.4% of them appearing once. The data were obtained in a study of human T cells and chemical hapten exposure. The wider study: Patients received weekly diphenylcyclopropenone doses to the scalp throughout the approximately 24-week study. Broader study findings: Expanded TCR sets contained significantly more large CDR3 similarity clusters than controls.

Time point of the sample: patch test 1, 2 weeks after DPC sensitization. The treatment is: therapeutic diphenylcyclopropenone sensitization with weekly scalp DPC. The CDR3 sequence is 13 residues long. The germline gives CDR1 MNHEY, CDR2 SMNVEV (reference sequence). With 2 bases removed from V and 3 bases from J, the gap between germline ends came to 8 bases. This clonotype was sampled from a woman between 50 and 59 years old with alopecia areata. Some clones in this sample may be carry-over from other donors' samples. The source material was whole blood, sampled in connection with sensitization to the hapten diphenylcyclopropenone (DPC). The chain recombines TRBV27 with TRBJ2-7; the D is unclear. The CDR3 DNA follows: TGTGCCAGCAGTTTAAATCTAGACTACGAGCAGTACTTC. This encodes CASSLNLDYEQYF.